Following are 29 T cell receptor beta chains from one sample sequenced in a study of blood T cell repertoires in COVID-19. Some clones are missing from TCRdb's copy, which holds only in-frame ones; the method was immunoSEQ multiplex PCR. The data contain about 230,000 clones, 80% to 90% of them singletons. Sequencing input: peripheral blood. These receptors were collected from a woman of 80 years or more with active or convalescent COVID-19.

This clone was seen a few times. The chain links TRBV7-6 to TRBJ2-5; TRBD2 agrees at 8 bases. V shed 0 bases, J shed 5 bases, and the junction held 8 bases outside the gene matches. The CDR3 sequence is 16 residues long. Germline V gives CDR1 SGHVS, CDR2 FNYEAQ. CDR3: CASSLARRGVPETQYF. CDR3 in DNA: TGTGCCAGCAGCTTAGCGCGGCGGGGGGTTCCTGAGACCCAGTACTTC. Supplemented by reference TRBV7-6 and TRBJ2-5, the full variable domain reads GAGVSQSPRYKVTKRGQDVALRCDPISGHVSLYWYRQALGQGPEFLTYFNYEAQQDKSGLPNDRFSAERPEGSISTLTIQRTEQRDSAMYRCASSLARRGVPETQYFGPGTRLLVL.

This sequence joins TRBV7-9 and TRBJ1-1; D not certain. From germline, CDR1 is SEHNR and CDR2 FQNEAQ (reference sequence). This CDR3 contains 14 residues. V lost 7 bases and J lost 0, with 12 bases in between. The CDR3 coding sequence is TGTGCCAGCATCCCCGGTGAGTTGAACACTGAAGCTTTCTTT. Protein: CASIPGELNTEAFF.

The chain has TRBV6-5 and TRBJ1-6; TRBD1 agrees at 9 bases. V lost 5 bases and J lost 6; bases outside the gene matches: 5. Germline V gene lookup returns CDR1 MNHEY and CDR2 SVGAGI. The CDR3 spans 15 residues. CDR3 DNA: TGTGCCAGCAGTCGACCGGGACAGGGTAATTCACCCCTCCACTTT. This sequence encodes CASSRPGQGNSPLHF.

The chain links TRBV7-3 to TRBJ2-3; unclear D gene. Germline assignment: CDR1 SGHTA and CDR2 FQGTGA. This CDR3 region has 13 residues. V was shortened by 6 bases and J by 7 bases, with 14 bases between the two germline ends. CDR3 DNA sequence: TGTGCCAGCAGTTATACGTCACAAAATACGCAGTATTTT. Residues: CASSYTSQNTQYF.

The chain carries TRBV6-5 and TRBJ2-1; a weak D match, TRBD2 (6 bases). Germline V gene sequence: CDR1 MNHEY, CDR2 SVGAGI. V was cut by 8 bases and J by 5 bases, with 16 bases left in between. CDR3 length: 14 residues. The CDR3 nucleotides are TGTGCCAGCTGGCGGGCCACTAGCCACAATGAGCAGTTCTTC. Its translation is CASWRATSHNEQFF.

V usage is TRBV2 and J usage is TRBJ2-7; 8 nucleotides agree with TRBD1. CDR1 and CDR2 (germline): SNHLY, FYNNEI. V lost 3 bases, J lost 5 bases, and 6 bases stayed unmatched. The length of the CDR3 is 14 residues. Here the CDR3 DNA reads TGTGCCAGCAGTGAGTATGGACAGGGTAACGAGCAGTACTTC. Translation: CASSEYGQGNEQYF.

The V call is TRBV20-1, the J call TRBJ2-1, with D tentatively TRBD2 (5 bases). V lost 5 bases, J lost 10 bases, and 9 bases lay in between. There are 10 residues in the CDR3. Looked up from germline, CDR1 is DFQATT and CDR2 is SNEGSKA (reference sequence). For the CDR3, the DNA is TGCAGTGCTTGGGCTAGCGAGCAGTTCTTC. This sequence encodes CSAWASEQFF.

CDR3 DNA sequence: TGTGCCAGCTCACCAATCGTTGCATCAGGGGGGAATCAGCCCCAGCATTTT. This sequence encodes CASSPIVASGGNQPQHF. The V and J genes are TRBV18 and TRBJ1-5, with TRBD1 identical over 7 bases. This CDR3 region has 17 residues. The junction had 11 bases not matched to a gene; V was cut back by 2 bases and J by 4 bases. Germline V gene data show CDR1 as KGHSH and CDR2 as LQKENI.

The rearrangement joins TRBV6-5 to TRBJ1-2; a possible D gene is TRBD1 (6 bases). Germline CDR1 is MNHEY and CDR2 is SVGAGI. This CDR3 has 15 amino acids. Trimming stripped 6 bases from V and 0 bases from J, with 14 bases between. The CDR3 DNA follows: TGTGCCAGCAGATACAATAGACAGGCTAACTATGGCTACACCTTC. It translates to CASRYNRQANYGYTF.

This chain's CDR3 is CASSQESGLPEQYF. The DNA for the CDR3 is TGTGCCAGCAGCCAAGAGTCAGGGCTGCCCGAGCAGTACTTC. The chain has TRBV14 and TRBJ2-7, with TRBD1 as a possible D gene (5 bases). The CDR3 is 14 residues long. Trimming took 0 bases from V and 6 from J, leaving 12 bases between them. Looked up from germline, CDR1 is SGHDN and CDR2 is FVKESK.

This chain joins TRBV7-9 and TRBJ1-4; no clear D gene. There are 14 residues in the CDR3. Germline V lookup: CDR1 SEHNR, CDR2 FQNEAQ (reference sequence). V lost 5 bases to trimming and J lost 7 bases, with 14 bases between them. The CDR3 protein is CASSPLTGSEKLFF. The DNA of the CDR3 is TGTGCCAGCAGCCCTCTGACGGGGAGTGAAAAACTGTTTTTT.

The chain carries TRBV11-3 and TRBJ1-2; 7 bases line up with TRBD1. From germline, CDR1 is SGHNT and CDR2 YENEEA. CDR3 length: 16 residues. V trimming: 5 bases; J trimming: 8 bases; junction bases outside the gene matches: 17. In DNA form, the CDR3 reads TGTGCCAGCAGCCCTACCGGGACAGTAAGGGAGAAAGGCTACACCTTC. The encoded protein is CASSPTGTVREKGYTF.

The rearrangement uses TRBV5-4 and TRBJ1-2, with D possibly matching TRBD1 (5 bases). CDR1 is SGHNT and CDR2 is YYREEE in the germline V gene (reference sequence). The CDR3 sequence is 15 residues long. V shed 4 bases and J shed 4 bases, with 17 bases lying between them. The CDR3 DNA follows: TGTGCCAGCAGCGGCCCGGACACTAAGGGCTATGGCTACACCTTC. Protein sequence: CASSGPDTKGYGYTF.

The chain joins TRBV5-5 to TRBJ2-7; the D gene is possibly TRBD1 (6 bases). V dropped 6 bases and J dropped 2 bases, with 18 bases sitting between them. Looked up from germline, CDR1 is SGHKS and CDR2 is YYEKEE (reference sequence). CDR3 length: 15 residues. The CDR3 DNA is TGTGCCAGCACTAGGGTGGCAGGGGCTGCCTACGAGCAGTACTTC. This codes for CASTRVAGAAYEQYF.

This clone came up once. V gene TRBV10-3 combines with J gene TRBJ2-5; D possibly corresponds to TRBD2 (6 bases). CDR3 size: 12 residues. CDR1 is ENHRY, CDR2 SYGVKD, per germline. Trimming left V 6 bases short and J 5 bases short, with 10 bases between. The CDR3 loop is CAIRAEGETQYF. CDR3 bases: TGTGCCATCAGAGCGGAGGGGGAGACCCAGTACTTC.

The J gene is TRBJ1-3, the V gene TRBV6-5, with D unresolved. Trimming removed 6 bases from V and 3 bases from J, with 15 bases in between. Germline CDR1 reads MNHEY; CDR2 reads SVGAGI. The CDR3 runs 15 residues. CDR3 sequence (DNA): TGTGCCAGCAGGGCCGCGGTCGGCGGTGGAAACACCATATATTTT. Protein: CASRAAVGGGNTIYF.

In this sample, this clone turned up a few times. The rearrangement joins TRBV30 to TRBJ1-5; 7 nucleotides line up with TRBD1. J gave up 4 bases and V 3 bases, and 6 bases lay outside the gene matches. The CDR3 runs to 14 residues. The germline V gene has CDR1 GTSNPN and CDR2 SVGIG (reference sequence). Here the CDR3 DNA reads TGTGCCTGGAGCGAGGGACAGACTAATCAGCCCCAGCATTTT. Amino acid sequence: CAWSEGQTNQPQHF.

The V and J genes are TRBV28 and TRBJ2-7; maybe TRBD1 (6 bases). Germline V CDR1 and CDR2: MDHEN, SYDVKM. The V gene lost 7 bases and the J gene lost 6 bases, with 13 bases spanning the gap. The CDR3 consists of 12 residues. CDR3 amino acids: CASTLQGVEQYF. CDR3 in DNA: TGTGCCAGCACGTTACAGGGAGTCGAGCAGTACTTC.

The J gene is TRBJ1-1, the V gene TRBV14; D gene ambiguous. The V gene's germline CDR1 is SGHDN and CDR2 FVKESK. With 2 bases removed from V and 1 base from J, the gap between germline ends came to 11 bases. CDR3 length: 15 amino acids. The CDR3 bases are TGTGCCAGCAGCCAATCTAGTCGTGGGAACACTGAAGCTTTCTTT. Its translation: CASSQSSRGNTEAFF. The full variable domain, with the rest looked up from reference TRBV14 and TRBJ1-1, is EAGVTQFPSHSVIEKGQTVTLRCDPISGHDNLYWYRRVMGKEIKFLLHFVKESKQDESGMPNNRFLAERTGGTYSTLKVQPAELEDSGVYFCASSQSSRGNTEAFFGQGTRLTVV.

The chain joins TRBV9 to TRBJ2-7; a possible D gene is TRBD1 (5 bases). The CDR3 is 14 amino acids. The V and J ends lost 2 bases and 6 bases respectively, with 15 bases between them. The germline gives CDR1 SGDLS, CDR2 YYNGEE. The CDR3 spells CASSVDTRLGEQYF. The CDR3 nucleotides are TGTGCCAGCAGCGTGGACACCCGACTTGGCGAGCAGTACTTC.

This chain uses TRBV19 with TRBJ1-6; D is uncertain. The CDR3 consists of 18 residues. Trimming removed 7 bases at V and 0 bases at J, with 19 bases between. Germline loops: CDR1 LNHDA, CDR2 SQIVND (reference sequence). The chain's CDR3 is CASTKSSGRSSYNSPLHF. In nucleotides, the CDR3 is TGTGCCAGTACCAAGTCGTCTGGGAGGAGCTCCTATAATTCACCCCTCCACTTT.

The genes are TRBV5-6 and TRBJ1-2; TRBD1 agrees at 10 bases. This CDR3 comprises 15 residues. The germline CDR1 and CDR2 sequences are SGHDT and YYEEEE. V gave up 3 bases and J gave up 7 bases; unmatched junction bases: 9. CDR3 bases: TGTGCCAGCAGCTCGTCCCGGACAGGGGGTAGTGGCTACACCTTC. Translating it yields CASSSSRTGGSGYTF.

This clone was detected many times. This chain links TRBV5-6 with TRBJ1-3, with D possibly TRBD1 on 6 matching bases. This CDR3 spans 14 amino acids. V lost 2 bases and J 2 bases, leaving 8 bases between the germline ends. Germline CDR1 SGHDT, CDR2 YYEEEE. The CDR3 sequence is CASSFRGAGNTIYF. CDR3 nucleotides: TGTGCCAGCAGCTTCAGGGGCGCTGGAAACACCATATATTTT.

The J gene is TRBJ1-2, the V gene TRBV3-1 (or the pseudogene TRBV3-2); D possibly corresponds to TRBD1 (6 bases). CDR1 and CDR2 from the germline V gene are LGHDT and YNNKEL (reference sequence). V was cut by 3 bases and J by 4 bases, with 12 bases left in between. The CDR3 contains 14 residues. Written as DNA, the CDR3 is TGTGCCAGCAGCCACCAGGACAGCTCCTATGGCTACACCTTC. Translated: CASSHQDSSYGYTF.

The chain is built from TRBV10-1 and TRBJ2-5; 10 nucleotides agree with TRBD2. Germline V gene lookup returns CDR1 WNHNN and CDR2 SYGVQD (reference sequence). The ends lost 0 bases at V and 5 bases at J; junction bases unmatched: 12. This CDR3 has 18 amino acids. The CDR3 region has the DNA TGCGCCAGCAGTGAGTCAACTAGCGGGAAGAGATTTCTTGAGACCCAGTACTTC. Its protein is CASSESTSGKRFLETQYF.

This clone was observed once. The rearrangement joins TRBV6-5 to TRBJ1-1; 7 nucleotides line up with TRBD1. The CDR3 runs 14 residues. Germline V CDR1 and CDR2: MNHEY, SVGAGI. V was pared by 6 bases and J by 0 bases, with 4 bases of the junction left unmatched. The CDR3, as DNA: TGTGCCAGCAGGTCGGACAGGCTGAACACTGAAGCTTTCTTT. The encoded protein is CASRSDRLNTEAFF.

This clone was counted only a few times. The V gene is TRBV28, the J gene TRBJ1-6, with a possible D match to TRBD1 (5 bases). Trimming shortened V by 6 bases and J by 10 bases, and 19 bases separated the two germline ends. Germline CDR1 MDHEN, CDR2 SYDVKM. This CDR3 spans 15 amino acids. The CDR3 here is CASSPRRGGASPLHF. For the CDR3, the DNA is TGTGCCAGCAGCCCCCGGCGGGGAGGGGCCTCACCCCTCCACTTT.

This clone turned up a few times. The chain recombines TRBV10-3 with TRBJ1-1; TRBD1 might be the D (5 bases). The germline V gene encodes CDR1 ENHRY and CDR2 SYGVKD. CDR3 length equals 12 residues. Trimming stripped 7 bases from V and 3 bases from J, with 9 bases between. The CDR3 DNA reads as TGTGCCATCACCGACAGTTACACTGAAGCTTTCTTT. It specifies CAITDSYTEAFF.

This clone turned up a few times. The V and J genes are TRBV7-9 and TRBJ2-2; 7 bases map to TRBD2. CDR1 is SEHNR, CDR2 FQNEAQ, per germline (reference sequence). The CDR3 spans 16 residues. V lost 8 bases and J lost 1; bases outside the gene matches: 10. CDR3 sequence reads: CASVTSASGNTGELFF. CDR3 in DNA: TGTGCCAGCGTTACTTCCGCTAGCGGGAACACCGGGGAGCTGTTTTTT.